The rows below give T cell receptor beta chains drawn from one sample of a study of graft-versus-host responses after intestinal transplantation. Sequencing was performed with immunoSEQ multiplex PCR; in TCRdb, only in-frame clones are kept and a portion is missing. Of some 13,000 clones listed, 84% are singletons. The specimen comprised PBMCs, sampled after intestinal transplantation. Receptors originate from a human patient who received an intestinal transplant, so some T cells may come from the graft donor. CDR3s include the opening cysteine and the closing phenylalanine or tryptophan. Each record gives: V gene, J gene, clone size, D gene, CDR3 DNA, CDR3 protein. D genes are given only for firm matches. The size of a clone is reported for some rows only, either as once, few or many, or as a class for expanded clones.

TRBV7-9	TRBJ1-1	.	.	TGTGCCAGCAGCTACTCAATGGGGGGCCCCAACACTGAAGCTTTCTTT	CASSYSMGGPNTEAFF
TRBV19	TRBJ2-7	.	TRBD1	TGTGCCAGTAGTGGTTGGGGACAGGGCGGTTACGAGCAGTACTTC	CASSGWGQGGYEQYF
TRBV5-5	TRBJ2-1	once	TRBD2	TGTGCCAGCAGCTTTGCTAGCGGGACCTACAATGAGCAGTTCTTC	CASSFASGTYNEQFF
TRBV4-2	TRBJ2-2	.	.	TGTGCCAGCAGCCAATATAGCGGCTTCGGGCACCGGGGAGCTGTTTTT	CASSQYSGFGHRGAVF
TRBV7-3	TRBJ2-5	.	.	TGTGCCAGCAGCTACGAGGGAGCCCGGGGTGGGACCCAGTACTTC	CASSYEGARGGTQYF
TRBV5-1	TRBJ2-1	.	.	TGCGCCAGCAGCTTGAGGGGAGAGCAGTTCTTC	CASSLRGEQFF
TRBV19	TRBJ2-1	once	.	TGTGCCAGTAGTATGACCCTCTACAATGAGCAGTTCTTC	CASSMTLYNEQFF
TRBV21-1	TRBJ1-5	once	.	TGTGCCAGCAGCAAAGCAGGGGGCAACGGCAATCAGCCCCAGCATTTT	CASSKAGGNGNQPQHF
TRBV5-6	TRBJ1-2	.	TRBD1	TGTGCCAGCAGCTCACAGGGGTTGGACTATGGCTACACCTTC	CASSSQGLDYGYTF
TRBV5-6	TRBJ1-2	.	.	TGTGCCAGCAGCCTGGACCTTTACCGTCTCAACTATGGCTACACCTTC	CASSLDLYRLNYGYTF
TRBV4-2	TRBJ1-6	.	TRBD1	TGTGCCAGCAGCCAAGACATGACAGGGCAATATAATTCACCCCTCCACTTT	CASSQDMTGQYNSPLHF
TRBV27	TRBJ2-7	few	.	TGTGCCAGCAGTTTAGGGCAGCCTACCTACGAGCAGTACTTC	CASSLGQPTYEQYF
TRBV9	TRBJ2-1	.	TRBD2	TGTGCCAGCAGCCCACTACAGCGGGAGGGCCGTGAGCAGTTCTTC	CASSPLQREGREQFF
TRBV5-8	TRBJ2-3	.	TRBD1	TGTGCCAGCAGTGGGGTTGGCAGGGGGCGGCCAGATACGCAGTATTTT	CASSGVGRGRPDTQYF
TRBV15	TRBJ1-2	once	TRBD1	TGTGCCACCAGCAGCCTGGGACAGGACGGGTCTGGCTACACCTTC	CATSSLGQDGSGYTF
TRBV7-8	TRBJ2-7	.	.	TGTGCCAGCAGCTTAGGGCAGGGATTAACCTACGAGCAGTACTTC	CASSLGQGLTYEQYF
TRBV10-3	TRBJ2-3	.	.	TGTGCCATCAGTGAGTCGGGGACTACAGATACGCAGTATTTT	CAISESGTTDTQYF
TRBV18	TRBJ2-1	.	.	TGTGCCAGCTCACCACTACGGGCAGACAATGAGCAGTTCTTC	CASSPLRADNEQFF
TRBV30	TRBJ1-1	once	TRBD1	TGTGCCTGGAGTGCAACGACAGGGGCCACTGAAGCTTTCTTT	CAWSATTGATEAFF
TRBV27	TRBJ1-5	.	.	TGTGCCAGCAGTTTGGTCAGGGGCAATCAGCCCCAGCATTTT	CASSLVRGNQPQHF
TRBV7-9	TRBJ2-7	.	.	TGTGCCAGCAGCTTGGGCTATGTTACCCTCATAGAGCAGTACTTC	CASSLGYVTLIEQYF
TRBV28	TRBJ1-2	.	.	TGTGCCAGCAGTTTACTCAGGGCTTATGGCTACACCTTC	CASSLLRAYGYTF
TRBV27	TRBJ2-1	.	.	TGTGCCAGCAGTACACTAAGTCCCGGGTACAATGAGCAGTTCTTC	CASSTLSPGYNEQFF
TRBV19	TRBJ2-7	.	.	TGTGCCAGTAGTATTCTGGTGACCTACGAGCAGTACTTC	CASSILVTYEQYF
TRBV2	TRBJ1-1	.	TRBD1	TGTGCCCGTAACCGAGCAAGGGGGCGAACTGAAGCTTTCTTT	CARNRARGRTEAFF
TRBV2	TRBJ1-5	.	.	TGTGCCAGCAGTGGACAGTTTTACAATCAGCCCCAGCATTTT	CASSGQFYNQPQHF
TRBV11-2	TRBJ1-3	.	TRBD1	TGTGCCAGCAGCTCGAACCACCTGGACAGGGGGAGCTCTGGAAACACCATATATTTT	CASSSNHLDRGSSGNTIYF
TRBV7-2	TRBJ2-7	.	TRBD2	TGTGCCAGCAGCTTAGGTCCCCAGCGGGAAAGCCAGCAGTACTTC	CASSLGPQRESQQYF
TRBV6-1	TRBJ2-1	.	.	TGTGCCAGCAGTGAAGCTCGAGGCGGCGATGAGCAGTTCTTC	CASSEARGGDEQFF
TRBV15	TRBJ2-4	once	.	TGTGCCACCAGCAGATCCCCTTCGGGCAACATTCAGTACTTC	CATSRSPSGNIQYF
TRBV10-3	TRBJ1-2	.	.	TGTGCCATAAAGGAGACAGGTGACTATGGCTACACCTTC	CAIKETGDYGYTF
TRBV27	TRBJ2-6	.	TRBD2	TGTGCCAGCCAAGGGAGAGGCGGGAGGGCCCATAGCTCTGGGGCCAACGTCCTGACTTTC	CASQGRGGRAHSSGANVLTF
TRBV10-3	TRBJ2-5	.	.	TGTGCCATCAGTGAGGTAGCGTACCAAGAGACCCAGTACTTC	CAISEVAYQETQYF
TRBV30	TRBJ1-3	.	.	TGTGCCTGGGCCGACGGGGTAGCTGGAAACACCATATATTTT	CAWADGVAGNTIYF
TRBV6-5	TRBJ2-3	.	.	TGTGCCAGCAGTCCAAATGCCGATACGCAGTATTTT	CASSPNADTQYF
TRBV15	TRBJ1-1	.	.	TGTGCCACCAGCAGGTTACAGGGATACACTGAAGCTTTCTTT	CATSRLQGYTEAFF
TRBV4-2	TRBJ2-7	.	.	TGTGCCAGCAGCCAAGATCTAATCAGGGGCGAGCAGTACTTC	CASSQDLIRGEQYF
TRBV30	TRBJ2-1	few	.	TGTGCCTGGAACCCCGGGACAACATCCTACAATGAGCAGTTCTTC	CAWNPGTTSYNEQFF
TRBV28	TRBJ2-7	.	TRBD1	TGTGCCAGCAGTTCCCGACAGGGGGCGCGGGAGCAGTACTTC	CASSSRQGAREQYF
TRBV4-1	TRBJ2-5	.	.	TGCGCCAGCAGCCAAGATAGAGACCTTAAAGAGACCCAGTACTTC	CASSQDRDLKETQYF
TRBV6-5	TRBJ2-6	.	.	TGTGCCAGCACGTACGCCGGGGCCAACGTCCTGACTTTC	CASTYAGANVLTF
TRBV27	TRBJ2-2	.	TRBD1	TGTGCCAGCAGTTTGCAGGGACAGGGCTACACCGGGGAGCTGTTTTTT	CASSLQGQGYTGELFF
TRBV7-9	TRBJ2-7	.	TRBD2	TGTGCCAGCAGTATACTAGCGGCCACGGGGGCCTACGAGCAGTACTTC	CASSILAATGAYEQYF
TRBV27	TRBJ1-1	.	.	TGTGCCAGCAGTTTATCTAGTTCGGGGGACACTGAAGCTTTCTTT	CASSLSSSGDTEAFF
TRBV7-8	TRBJ2-7	.	.	TGTGCCAGCAGCTTAGATGAAGGGGAATCCTACGAGCAGTACTTC	CASSLDEGESYEQYF
TRBV6-1	TRBJ2-1	once	.	TGTGCCAGCGGACTCGCCTCCTACAATGAGCAGTTCTTC	CASGLASYNEQFF
TRBV6-5	TRBJ2-7	.	TRBD1	TGTGCCAGCAGTGCTGCCGGGACAGGGCTCTACGAGCAGTACTTC	CASSAAGTGLYEQYF
TRBV11-2	TRBJ1-3	.	.	TGTGCCAGCAGTCCTTTTGGGTTTACTGGAAACACCATATATTTT	CASSPFGFTGNTIYF
TRBV27	TRBJ1-2	.	.	TGTGCCAGCAGTCCAGCGGGGGGAACCGATGGCTACACCTTC	CASSPAGGTDGYTF
TRBV6-5	TRBJ1-6	once	.	TGTGCCAGCACCAAAGCGACGTTTAATTCACCCCTCCACTTT	CASTKATFNSPLHF